These 26 T cell receptor beta chains originate from one sample sequenced in a study of T cells in Graves' hyperthyroidism and ophthalmopathy. Amplification of TCR beta CDR3 regions was performed using RNA transcripts as template. First-round RT-PCR targeting the TCR CDR3 was performed with the HTBI primer set. TCRdb reanalysed the multiplex PCR reads using MiXCR and keeps one entry per CDR3 protein. The sample lists about 330,000 distinct CDR3 sequences; roughly 15% were seen once. What was sequenced was blood. These TCRs come from a woman aged 40 to 50 with Graves' ophthalmopathy.

The chain has TRBV9 and TRBJ2-1; TRBD2 matches 9 bases. There are 18 residues in the CDR3. V lost 0 bases, J lost 6 bases, and 13 bases stayed unmatched. Germline CDR1 and CDR2: SGDLS and YYNGEE. Written as DNA, the CDR3 is TGTGCCAGCAGCGTAGCCGGTCGAGGGGGAGCGGGGGGCAATGAGCAGTTCTTC. This codes for CASSVAGRGGAGGNEQFF.

This clonotype was observed a few times. The CDR3 reads CASHKAHSTEAFF. CDR3 sequence (DNA): TGTGCCAGCCATAAGGCCCACTCCACTGAAGCTTTCTTT. V is TRBV25-1 and J is TRBJ1-1; no firm D call. The CDR3 loop spans 13 amino acids. Germline V gene data show CDR1 as MGHDK and CDR2 as SYGVNS. Trimming cost V 8 bases and J 4 bases, with 14 bases left between them. Combining the CDR3 with reference TRBV25-1 and TRBJ1-1 gives the whole variable domain EADIYQTPRYLVIGTGKKITLECSQTMGHDKMYWYQQDPGMELHLIHYSYGVNSTEKGDLSSESTVSRIRTEHFPLTLESARPSHTSQYLCASHKAHSTEAFFGQGTRLTVV.

The CDR3 sequence: CAAREQDNSPLHF. The CDR3 DNA reads TGCGCCGCTAGGGAGCAGGATAATTCACCCCTCCACTTT. V gene TRBV10-2 combines with J gene TRBJ1-6; D unclear. Per germline, CDR1 WSHSY and CDR2 SAAADI. V was pared by 11 bases and J by 5 bases, with 13 bases between. This CDR3 has 13 residues.

This clonotype was counted at least ten times. V usage is TRBV12-3 or TRBV12-4 and J usage is TRBJ1-1; D possibly corresponds to TRBD1 (5 bases). V lost 9 bases and J lost 4, with 21 bases in between. The CDR3 runs to 15 residues. The CDR3 spells CASRSGWGAGTEAFF. In nucleotides, the CDR3 is TGTGCCAGTAGATCAGGGTGGGGCGCGGGCACTGAAGCTTTCTTT.

With respect to this clonotype: Being one base from a much bigger clone, this may be a read error. The chain uses TRBV12-3 or TRBV12-4 and TRBJ1-5; D gene ambiguous. CDR3 length equals 14 residues. V lost 5 bases and J 7 bases, leaving 15 bases between the germline ends. CDR3 sequence reads: CASSPTRDRQPQHF. The CDR3 coding sequence is TGTGCCAGCAGTCCGACAAGGGATAGGCAGCCCCAGCATTTT.

This clonotype was counted many times. CDR3 protein: CSARRLPGGFAETQYF. The CDR3 DNA follows: TGCAGTGCTAGAAGGCTCCCAGGGGGCTTTGCCGAGACCCAGTACTTC. The V and J genes are TRBV20-1 and TRBJ2-5; the match to TRBD1 covers 8 bases. Trimming at V came to 2 bases and at J to 5 bases, leaving 13 bases not matched to a gene. Germline CDR1 is DFQATT and CDR2 is SNEGSKA (reference sequence). The CDR3 is made up of 16 amino acids.

Ten or more counts support this clonotype. The chain links TRBV12-5 to TRBJ1-5, with TRBD1 matching 8 bases. The CDR3 has 20 residues. The germline V gene has CDR1 LGHNT and CDR2 FRNRAP. After removal of 0 bases from V and 1 base from J, the junction contained 14 bases not matched to a gene. CDR3 DNA sequence: TGTGCTAGTGGTTTGGTACGGCGGACAGGGATGGTTTGGAGCAATCAGCCCCAGCATTTT. Protein product: CASGLVRRTGMVWSNQPQHF. The full variable domain, its missing parts supplied by reference TRBV12-5 and TRBJ1-5, is DARVTQTPRHKVTEMGQEVTMRCQPILGHNTVFWYRQTMMQGLELLAYFRNRAPLDDSGMPKDRFSAEMPDATLATLKIQPSEPRDSAVYFCASGLVRRTGMVWSNQPQHFGDGTRLSIL.

There are many counts of this clonotype. The J gene is TRBJ1-2, the V gene TRBV6-5; D possibly corresponds to TRBD1 (5 bases). With 2 bases removed from V and 4 bases from J, the gap between germline ends came to 14 bases. This CDR3 comprises 15 residues. Germline V gene lookup returns CDR1 MNHEY and CDR2 SVGAGI. In nucleotides, the CDR3 is TGTGCCAGCAGTTACCTGGCAGGGCGCGGCTATGGCTACACCTTC. This encodes CASSYLAGRGYGYTF.

This chain links TRBV3-1 with TRBJ1-1, with TRBD1 identical over 7 bases. The CDR3 runs 12 residues. Germline trimming cut 3 bases from V and 6 bases from J; bases unmatched to any gene: 1. The germline CDR1 and CDR2 sequences are LGHDT and YNNKEL (reference sequence). CDR3 nucleotide sequence: TGTGCCAGCAGCCAGCAGGGGGCTGAAGCTTTCTTT. It yields the protein CASSQQGAEAFF.

Ten or more counts support this clonotype. CDR3 bases: TGTGCCAGCAGCCAAGGTTACAGGGCTAGCAATCAGCCCCAGCATTTT. Translation gives CASSQGYRASNQPQHF. The chain employs TRBV3-1 and TRBJ1-5, with D possibly TRBD1 on 6 matching bases. Germline CDR1 and CDR2: LGHDT and YNNKEL (reference sequence). The CDR3 covers 16 residues. Trimming left V 1 base short and J 0 bases short, with 10 bases between.

This clonotype was seen at least ten times. V gene TRBV5-5 combines with J gene TRBJ2-5; TRBD1 or TRBD2 may be the D gene (5 bases each). Germline loops: CDR1 SGHKS, CDR2 YYEKEE (reference sequence). Trimming stripped 3 bases from V and 5 bases from J, with 17 bases between. The CDR3 is 15 residues long. CDR3 sequence (DNA): TGTGCCAGCAGCTACGGGACCCTCCAAAGGGAGACCCAGTACTTC. Translated: CASSYGTLQRETQYF.

This clonotype was observed at least ten times. The chain joins TRBV27 to TRBJ2-3; D possibly corresponds to TRBD2 (5 bases). The CDR3 runs to 15 residues. Germline CDR1 reads MNHEY; CDR2 reads SMNVEV (reference sequence). The V end lost 8 bases, the J end lost 0 bases, and 15 bases lay between the germline ends. CDR3 sequence: CASHSFAGSTDTQYF. For the CDR3, the DNA is TGTGCCAGCCATTCCTTTGCGGGCAGCACAGATACGCAGTATTTT.

This clonotype was recorded at least ten times. The chain links TRBV28 to TRBJ1-1; D gene ambiguous. This CDR3 is 14 amino acids long. Germline CDR1 MDHEN, CDR2 SYDVKM. V was pared by 3 bases and J by 7 bases, with 15 bases between. The CDR3 protein is CASSFVAGDGEAFF. The CDR3 DNA reads as TGTGCCAGCAGTTTCGTTGCAGGTGACGGTGAAGCTTTCTTT. The whole variable domain, remainder taken from reference TRBV28 and TRBJ1-1, is DVKVTQSSRYLVKRTGEKVFLECVQDMDHENMFWYRQDPGLGLRLIYFSYDVKMKEKGDIPEGYSVSREKKERFSLILESASTNQTSMYLCASSFVAGDGEAFFGQGTRLTVV.

The chain joins TRBV9 to TRBJ1-5; D is undetermined. V gave up 1 base and J gave up 4 bases, with 6 bases separating them. Per germline, CDR1 SGDLS and CDR2 YYNGEE. The CDR3 length is 13 residues. The CDR3 region has the DNA TGTGCCAGCAGCGTACGACCGAATCAGCCCCAGCATTTT. It encodes CASSVRPNQPQHF. Based on the CDR3 plus reference TRBV9 and TRBJ1-5, the full variable domain is DSGVTQTPKHLITATGQRVTLRCSPRSGDLSVYWYQQSLDQGLQFLIQYYNGEERAKGNILERFSAQQFPDLHSELNLSSLELGDSALYFCASSVRPNQPQHFGDGTRLSIL.

The table lists this clonotype with many counts. The rearrangement joins TRBV11-2 to TRBJ2-7; 11 nucleotides match TRBD2. Germline V gene sequence: CDR1 SGHAT, CDR2 FQNNGV. CDR3 length equals 15 residues. With V trimmed by 5 bases and J by 2 bases, 5 bases remained unmatched. CDR3 sequence: CASSGGLAGTYEQYF. The CDR3 DNA follows: TGTGCCAGCAGCGGTGGACTAGCGGGTACCTACGAGCAGTACTTC.

This clonotype has ten or more counts. The rearrangement joins TRBV6-1 to TRBJ2-2, with 7 bases lining up with TRBD2. This CDR3 is built from 14 residues. Germline V gene lookup returns CDR1 MNHNS and CDR2 SASEGT. V was clipped by 8 bases and J by 1 base; unmatched bases: 4. For the CDR3, the DNA is TGTGCCAGCCGCGGGGGAGAGAACACCGGGGAGCTGTTTTTT. It codes for CASRGGENTGELFF.

This clonotype occurred a few times. Here the CDR3 reads CASSLRGGGKMNTEAFF. The CDR3, as DNA: TGTGCCAGCAGCTTACGGGGCGGGGGTAAGATGAACACTGAAGCTTTCTTT. The chain employs TRBV7-9 and TRBJ1-1, with D perhaps TRBD1 (5 bases). CDR3 length: 17 amino acids. V dropped 2 bases and J dropped 0 bases, with 16 bases sitting between them. Germline CDR1 is SEHNR and CDR2 is FQNEAQ (reference sequence).

This clonotype has a count of ten or more. The CDR3 reads CASSSPWTSGRTAYNEQFF. As DNA, the CDR3 is TGTGCCAGCAGTTCCCCTTGGACTAGCGGGAGAACCGCCTACAATGAGCAGTTCTTC. V and J are TRBV12-3 or TRBV12-4 and TRBJ2-1, with 13 positions matching TRBD2. This CDR3 spans 19 amino acids. Germline trimming cut 4 bases from V and 2 bases from J; bases unmatched to any gene: 11.

This clonotype was counted ten times or more. The chain couples TRBV2 to TRBJ2-3; 11 nucleotides line up with TRBD2. This CDR3 comprises 17 residues. Looked up from germline, CDR1 is SNHLY and CDR2 is FYNNEI. The V gene end was trimmed by 6 bases and the J gene end by 1 base; junction bases not matched to a gene: 9. The DNA for the CDR3 is TGTGCCAGCAGGGCGACTAGCGGGGACTTTCGCACAGATACGCAGTATTTT. Amino acid sequence: CASRATSGDFRTDTQYF.

This clonotype was counted between two and nine times. Given the absence of the conserved phenylalanine or tryptophan at the CDR3 end, a read error is likely. CDR3 amino acids: CASSQQTKSYEQYS. The CDR3 DNA follows: TGTGCCAGCAGTCAACAGACAAAAAGCTACGAGCAGTACTCC. V is TRBV27 and J is TRBJ2-7, with D unresolved. Trimming stripped 5 bases from V and 3 bases from J, with 14 bases between. CDR3 size: 14 residues. Germline V CDR1 and CDR2: MNHEY, SMNVEV (reference sequence).

The sample holds many counts of this clonotype. The V call is TRBV10-1, the J call TRBJ2-3; perhaps TRBD2 as D (6 bases). The CDR3 is 15 residues long. Germline V lookup: CDR1 WNHNN, CDR2 SYGVQD (reference sequence). Trimming took off 0 bases at V and 6 bases at J, with 13 bases between the two ends. The CDR3 bases are TGCGCCAGCAGTGAGTCTGCGGGGCCTGGGGATACGCAGTATTTT. It encodes CASSESAGPGDTQYF.

This chain connects TRBV4-1 to TRBJ2-7, with 7 nucleotides matching TRBD1. The CDR3 is 18 residues long. Germline V gene lookup returns CDR1 MGHRA and CDR2 YSYEKL. Losses at the gene ends were 0 bases for V and 0 bases for J; bases not matched to a gene: 11. CDR3 amino acids: CASSQDWSERDSSYEQYF. In DNA form, the CDR3 reads TGCGCCAGCAGCCAAGATTGGTCCGAGAGGGACAGCTCCTACGAGCAGTACTTC.

This clonotype was observed at least ten times. The CDR3 DNA follows: TGCAGTGCTGGACAAAAAAATCAGCCCCAGCATTTT. It encodes CSAGQKNQPQHF. The chain has TRBV20-1 and TRBJ1-5, with D maybe TRBD1 (5 bases). The V end lost 5 bases, the J end lost 4 bases, and 9 bases lay between the germline ends. This CDR3 region has 12 residues. The germline CDR1 and CDR2 sequences are DFQATT and SNEGSKA (reference sequence).

There are many counts of this clonotype. This chain links TRBV6-1 with TRBJ1-6, with D possibly being TRBD1 (5 bases). Germline assignment: CDR1 MNHNS and CDR2 SASEGT. The CDR3 consists of 15 residues. V was shortened by 5 bases and J by 0 bases, with 8 bases between the two germline ends. This CDR3 reads CASSSGGSYNSPLHF. CDR3 coding DNA: TGTGCCAGCAGTTCCGGGGGCTCCTATAATTCACCCCTCCACTTT.

The chain recombines TRBV11-2 with TRBJ2-3; 11 bases align to TRBD1. The CDR3 is 18 residues long. V lost 4 bases, J lost 7 bases, and 16 bases stayed unmatched. The germline gives CDR1 SGHAT, CDR2 FQNNGV. The CDR3: CASSSRGRDRDRGNTQYF. The DNA of the CDR3 is TGTGCCAGCAGCTCGCGGGGGCGAGACCGGGACAGGGGGAATACGCAGTATTTT.

This clonotype came up many times. The V call is TRBV7-9, the J call TRBJ2-5; D could derive from TRBD1 or TRBD2 (6 bases each). The CDR3 has 14 amino acids. V was trimmed by 5 bases and J by 8 bases, leaving 18 bases between them. Germline V gene data show CDR1 as SEHNR and CDR2 as FQNEAQ (reference sequence). The CDR3 DNA sequence: TGTGCCAGCAGCATAAGCGGGTTGGGGGCAACCCAGTACTTC. This sequence encodes CASSISGLGATQYF. The variable domain in full, with the rest retrieved from reference TRBV7-9 and TRBJ2-5, is DTGVSQNPRHKITKRGQNVTFRCDPISEHNRLYWYRQTLGQGPEFLTYFQNEAQLEKSRLLSDRFSAERPKGSFSTLEIQRTEQGDSAMYLCASSISGLGATQYFGPGTRLLVL.